This is a list of T cell receptor beta chains from one sample in a study of shared clonotypes between healthy human individuals. The table came from immunoSEQ multiplex PCR; TCRdb's copy has only in-frame clones and leaves some out. The sample has roughly 2 million clones; 95% are singletons. Sequenced sample: naive CD4+ T cells sorted from blood. The receptors originated from a young man in good health. Each CDR3 is given with its conserved first and last residue. A D gene is named only where the DNA matches it firmly.

J gene: TRBJ1-4
D gene: TRBD1
V gene: TRBV7-9
CDR3 DNA: TGTGCCAGCAACCTAGGACAGGGGAAGGAATGGGAAAAACTGTTTTTT
CDR3 protein: CASNLGQGKEWEKLFF

J gene: TRBJ2-6
D gene: .
V gene: TRBV7-8
CDR3 DNA: TGTGCCAGCAGCACCGGGGGCTCTGGGGCCAACGTCCTGACTTTC
CDR3 protein: CASSTGGSGANVLTF

J gene: TRBJ2-6
D gene: .
V gene: TRBV5-6
CDR3 DNA: TGTGCCAGCACCTTCTTCGATGGACTGAGGATTCCTGGGGCCAACGTCCTGACTTTC
CDR3 protein: CASTFFDGLRIPGANVLTF

J gene: TRBJ2-7
D gene: TRBD2
V gene: TRBV4-3
CDR3 DNA: TGCGCCAGCAGCCGCGGACTAGCGGGAGTGTACGAGCAGTACTTC
CDR3 protein: CASSRGLAGVYEQYF

J gene: TRBJ2-7
D gene: TRBD2
V gene: TRBV5-4
CDR3 DNA: TGTGCCAGCAGCTTGGCCGCGGGGACTAGGGCTGAGCAGTACTTC
CDR3 protein: CASSLAAGTRAEQYF

J gene: TRBJ2-2
D gene: TRBD1
V gene: TRBV4-1
CDR3 DNA: TGCGCCAGCAGCCAAGTCTCAGGGACAGCGACCGGGGAGCTGTTTTTT
CDR3 protein: CASSQVSGTATGELFF

J gene: TRBJ2-3
D gene: TRBD2
V gene: TRBV2
CDR3 DNA: TGTGCCAGCAGTGGATCTAGCGGGGCTACAGATACGCAGTATTTT
CDR3 protein: CASSGSSGATDTQYF

J gene: TRBJ2-5
D gene: .
V gene: TRBV4-3
CDR3 DNA: TGCGCCAGCAGCCCGGGACCAAACCGTCTCGAGACCCAGTACTTC
CDR3 protein: CASSPGPNRLETQYF

J gene: TRBJ2-3
D gene: .
V gene: TRBV19
CDR3 DNA: TGTGCCAGTAGTCTTGGACTTAGCACAGATACGCAGTATTTT
CDR3 protein: CASSLGLSTDTQYF

J gene: TRBJ1-1
D gene: TRBD1
V gene: TRBV9
CDR3 DNA: TGTGCCAGCAGCGCCGCCACAGGGGTGGGCACTGAAGCTTTCTTT
CDR3 protein: CASSAATGVGTEAFF

J gene: TRBJ1-6
D gene: .
V gene: TRBV7-2
CDR3 DNA: TGTGCCAGCAGCTTAAGGCGGGCAGGGCTAAATTCACCCCTCCACTTT
CDR3 protein: CASSLRRAGLNSPLHF

J gene: TRBJ2-7
D gene: .
V gene: TRBV21-1
CDR3 DNA: TGTGCCAGCAGCAAAGTGACAGGGAGGGCCTACGAGCAGTACTTC
CDR3 protein: CASSKVTGRAYEQYF

J gene: TRBJ2-7
D gene: .
V gene: TRBV9
CDR3 DNA: TGTGCCAGCAGCGTAGACGGGGACCTGTCCTACGAGCAGTACTTC
CDR3 protein: CASSVDGDLSYEQYF

J gene: TRBJ2-2
D gene: .
V gene: TRBV2
CDR3 DNA: TGTGCCAGCAATGAAGGAAGTTTGAACACCGGGGAGCTGTTTTTT
CDR3 protein: CASNEGSLNTGELFF

J gene: TRBJ2-7
D gene: .
V gene: TRBV7-9
CDR3 DNA: TGTGCCAGCAGCTTAAGGCAGGGCACCTACGAGCAGTACTTC
CDR3 protein: CASSLRQGTYEQYF

J gene: TRBJ2-3
D gene: .
V gene: TRBV6-5
CDR3 DNA: TGTGCCAGCAGTATAGCAGGGGTTGGCACAGATACGCAGTATTTT
CDR3 protein: CASSIAGVGTDTQYF

J gene: TRBJ2-5
D gene: TRBD2
V gene: TRBV5-4
CDR3 DNA: TGTGCCAGCAGCTTATTACTAGCGGGGGACGGGGAGACCCAGTACTTC
CDR3 protein: CASSLLLAGDGETQYF

J gene: TRBJ2-7
D gene: .
V gene: TRBV10-3
CDR3 DNA: TGTGCCACCACTAGTATCAACGAGCAGTACTTC
CDR3 protein: CATTSINEQYF

J gene: TRBJ1-6
D gene: .
V gene: TRBV14
CDR3 DNA: TGTGCCAGCAGCCCCACGTGGCAGGGCAGGAGCTCCTATAATTCACCCCTCCACTTT
CDR3 protein: CASSPTWQGRSSYNSPLHF

J gene: TRBJ1-3
D gene: .
V gene: TRBV28
CDR3 DNA: TGTGCCAGCAGTTTACGTCGGGTGAGAAACACCATATATTTT
CDR3 protein: CASSLRRVRNTIYF

J gene: TRBJ2-7
D gene: TRBD2
V gene: TRBV5-1
CDR3 DNA: TGCGCCAGCAGTTCTAGCGGGGGGGCCTACGAGCAGTACTTC
CDR3 protein: CASSSSGGAYEQYF

J gene: TRBJ1-3
D gene: .
V gene: TRBV18
CDR3 DNA: TGTGCCAGCTCACCACCTTTAGGGGCTAAAGATGGAAACACCATATATTTT
CDR3 protein: CASSPPLGAKDGNTIYF

J gene: TRBJ2-5
D gene: .
V gene: TRBV9
CDR3 DNA: TGTGCCAGCAGCGTAGTAGGGACAGAGACCCAGTACTTC
CDR3 protein: CASSVVGTETQYF

J gene: TRBJ2-1
D gene: TRBD1
V gene: TRBV9
CDR3 DNA: TGTGCCAGCAGCCCTCAGCAGGGGGTCGGAAATGAGCAGTTCTTC
CDR3 protein: CASSPQQGVGNEQFF

J gene: TRBJ1-5
D gene: TRBD1
V gene: TRBV28
CDR3 DNA: TGTGCCAGCAGTTCGACAGGGGGCGGCAATCAGCCCCAGCATTTT
CDR3 protein: CASSSTGGGNQPQHF

J gene: TRBJ2-3
D gene: .
V gene: TRBV7-6
CDR3 DNA: TGTGCCAGCAGCTTGGCACAGGGAGTCACAGATACGCAGTATTTT
CDR3 protein: CASSLAQGVTDTQYF

J gene: TRBJ1-4
D gene: .
V gene: TRBV2
CDR3 DNA: TGTGCCAGCAGTGGGGGTCGGCTGAATGAAAAACTGTTTTTT
CDR3 protein: CASSGGRLNEKLFF

J gene: TRBJ2-2
D gene: .
V gene: TRBV2
CDR3 DNA: TGTGCCAGCAGTGACCAGCTAACCCACCCGCCCACCGGGGAGCTGTTTTTT
CDR3 protein: CASSDQLTHPPTGELFF

J gene: TRBJ2-7
D gene: .
V gene: TRBV11-2
CDR3 DNA: TGTGCCAGCAGCTTAGGGACAGCCTACGAGCAGTACTTC
CDR3 protein: CASSLGTAYEQYF

J gene: TRBJ2-4
D gene: .
V gene: TRBV5-1
CDR3 DNA: TGCGCCAGCAGCTTGGAAGGGGAGATAGCCAAAAACATTCAGTACTTC
CDR3 protein: CASSLEGEIAKNIQYF

J gene: TRBJ1-2
D gene: .
V gene: TRBV10-3
CDR3 DNA: TGTGCCATCAGCCGACAGGCTACTAACTATGGCTACACCTTC
CDR3 protein: CAISRQATNYGYTF

J gene: TRBJ1-5
D gene: .
V gene: TRBV7-9
CDR3 DNA: TGTGCCAGCAGCCCCGGGACTGGGGACAATCAGCCCCAGCATTTT
CDR3 protein: CASSPGTGDNQPQHF